This TCR beta chain was retrieved from a study of spatial heterogeneity in lung cancer. CDR1 and CDR2 from the germline V gene are DFQATT and SNEGSKA (reference sequence). This CDR3 contains 13 residues. Time point of the sample: sample taken at primary tumor resection. Samples were obtained from 65 to 80 donors, all untreated early-stage non-small cell lung cancer patients. This clonotype was detected ten times or more. An end of the junction does not agree with germline; a read error may underlie this. In the library, each TCR cDNA molecule bore its own unique molecular identifier. MiXCR was run by TCRdb on the 5' RACE reads, yielding one entry per CDR3 protein. The sample comprises 35,000 to 45,000 distinct CDR3 sequences, about 5% of which are singletons, and about a quarter rests with the top ten.

The sequence was collected from a female donor with early-stage non-small cell lung cancer. The chain is built from TRBV20-1 and TRBJ2-1; D not certain. The material was PBMCs, obtained at surgery. CDR3 region: CSAGDLSSNEQFF. CDR3 DNA: TGCAGTGCTGGAGACTTGTCCTCCAATGAGCAGTTCTTC.